Below are 20 T cell receptor beta chains sequenced from a single sample in a study of T cell repertoires in cytomegalovirus infection. MiXCR was run by TCRdb on the reads, yielding one entry per CDR3 protein. The sample holds around 95,000 distinct CDR3 sequences, about 29% seen once. Their antigen targets remain unknown. This specimen consisted of CD8+ T cells from cultured PBMCs, obtained from culture after CMV antigen stimulation. These receptors were taken from a human donor in good health (CMV status not recorded). Some clones in this sample may be carry-over from other donors' samples.

The CDR3 DNA reads as TGTGCCAGCAGCCTCCCCTCCTATAATTCACCCCTCCACTTT. Amino acids: CASSLPSYNSPLHF. The chain employs TRBV28 and TRBJ1-6; no clear D gene. The CDR3 spans 14 residues. V shed 6 bases and J shed 0 bases, with 6 bases lying between them. Germline V gives CDR1 MDHEN, CDR2 SYDVKM.

This clonotype was found a few times. V and J are TRBV5-1 and TRBJ1-6, with 7 positions matching TRBD1. Germline V CDR1 and CDR2: SGHRS, YFSETQ. The CDR3 totals 14 residues. V shed 4 bases, J shed 9 bases, and the junction held 7 bases outside the gene matches. CDR3 coding DNA: TGCGCCAGCAGCGTGACAGGGTTAAGTTCACCCCTCCACTTT. Translated, it gives CASSVTGLSSPLHF.

This clonotype was observed at least ten times. The rearrangement joins TRBV7-2 to TRBJ2-1, with 10 bases aligning to TRBD2. V shed 2 bases and J 3 bases; nucleotides not matched to a gene: 4. The CDR3 is 16 amino acids. The germline gives CDR1 SGHTA, CDR2 FQGNSA. The CDR3 sequence is CASSLTPSGGYNEQFF. The CDR3 coding sequence is TGTGCCAGCAGCTTAACCCCTAGCGGGGGCTACAATGAGCAGTTCTTC.

The chain employs TRBV11-2 and TRBJ2-3; D remains unclear. The CDR3 sequence is 14 residues long. V gave up 0 bases and J gave up 0 bases, with 4 bases separating them. Per germline, CDR1 SGHAT and CDR2 FQNNGV. This CDR3 reads CASSLEHSTDTQYF. CDR3 DNA: TGTGCCAGCAGCTTAGAACACAGCACAGATACGCAGTATTTT.

The chain combines TRBV14 with TRBJ2-3; D may be TRBD1 or TRBD2 (5 bases each). This CDR3 spans 16 amino acids. V was clipped by 0 bases and J by 0 bases, with 10 bases between them. Per the germline V gene, CDR1 is SGHDN and CDR2 is FVKESK. This chain's CDR3 is CASSQEGTGSTDTQYF. The CDR3, as DNA: TGTGCCAGCAGCCAAGAGGGGACCGGGAGCACAGATACGCAGTATTTT.

CDR3 DNA: TGCAGCGTTGCAGACGAGTATCGCTATGGCTACACCTTC. Its protein product is CSVADEYRYGYTF. V is TRBV29-1 and J is TRBJ1-2; no firm D call. CDR3 size: 13 residues. The germline CDR1 and CDR2 sequences are SQVTM and ANQGSEA. V was clipped by 4 bases and J by 4 bases, with 13 bases between them.

The J gene is TRBJ1-2, the V gene TRBV27, with D unresolved. This CDR3 is 13 amino acids long. Germline V CDR1 and CDR2: MNHEY, SMNVEV (reference sequence). Trimming stripped 10 bases from V and 4 bases from J, with 16 bases between. The CDR3 DNA sequence: TGTGCCACCTCGCCTTCGGCGGGCTATGGCTACACCTTC. This sequence encodes CATSPSAGYGYTF.

This clonotype showed up just a few times. A read error may be the cause here, since a much bigger clone is one base away. The gene calls are TRBV7-9 and TRBJ2-7, with a tentative D call TRBD1 (6 bases). V dropped 5 bases and J dropped 2 bases, with 13 bases sitting between them. The CDR3 runs 14 residues. Germline V gene data show CDR1 as SEHNR and CDR2 as FQNEAQ (reference sequence). This CDR3 is CASSPWDKTYEQYF. CDR3 coding DNA: TGTGCCAGCAGCCCCTGGGACAAGACCTACGAGCAGTACTTC. The full variable domain, completed using reference TRBV7-9 and TRBJ2-7, is DTGVSQNPRHKITKRGQNVTFRCDPISEHNRLYWYRQTLGQGPEFLTYFQNEAQLEKSRLLSDRFSAERPKGSFSTLEIQRTEQGDSAMYLCASSPWDKTYEQYFGPGTRLTVT.

This chain joins TRBV10-3 and TRBJ1-2, with D possibly matching TRBD1 (6 bases). Per germline, CDR1 ENHRY and CDR2 SYGVKD. Trimming removed 4 bases from V and 5 bases from J, with 11 bases in between. The CDR3 runs to 13 residues. Here the CDR3 reads CAISVKRGYGYTF. Written as DNA, the CDR3 is TGTGCCATCAGTGTGAAGAGGGGGTATGGCTACACCTTC.

V is TRBV4-2 and J is TRBJ2-3, with 9 positions matching TRBD1. This CDR3 is built from 17 residues. After removal of 0 bases from V and 1 base from J, the junction contained 5 bases not matched to a gene. Germline-derived CDR1 and CDR2 are LGHNA and YNFKEQ. The CDR3 nucleotides are TGTGCCAGCAGCCAAGAGAGCCGGGACAGGGGCACAGATACGCAGTATTTT. Translated, it gives CASSQESRDRGTDTQYF.

The chain couples TRBV12-3 or TRBV12-4 to TRBJ2-1, with D hard to call. CDR3 size: 14 residues. Trimming removed 6 bases at V and 7 bases at J, with 16 bases between. The CDR3 is CASSPLGSPNEQFF. Here the CDR3 DNA reads TGTGCCAGCAGCCCCCTGGGTAGCCCGAATGAGCAGTTCTTC.

This clonotype appeared many times. The chain recombines TRBV6-1 with TRBJ1-2, with unresolved D. The length of the CDR3 is 12 residues. CDR1 is MNHNS, CDR2 SASEGT, per germline. V was cut by 4 bases and J by 5 bases, with 8 bases left in between. The CDR3 nucleotides are TGTGCCAGCAGTGGGGATGCATATGGCTACACCTTC. Its translation is CASSGDAYGYTF.

V and J are TRBV12-3 or TRBV12-4 and TRBJ1-6; D ambiguous. This CDR3 has 14 residues. Trimming stripped 0 bases from V and 7 bases from J, with 7 bases between. The CDR3 region has the DNA TGTGCCAGCAGTTTAGCAGGACCGAATTCACCCCTCCACTTT. It is translated as CASSLAGPNSPLHF.

This clonotype was counted between two and nine times. This sequence joins TRBV6-7 and TRBJ1-5; a possible D gene is TRBD1 (6 bases). TRBV6-7 is given ORF status, its function remaining uncertain. Trimming took off 6 bases at V and 4 bases at J, with 16 bases between the two ends. The CDR3 runs to 15 residues. CDR3 DNA: TGTGCCAGCAGCCCAACAGGGATCCCGAATCAGCCCCAGCATTTT. Residues: CASSPTGIPNQPQHF.

In its sample, this clonotype was seen a few times. The gene calls are TRBV2 and TRBJ1-2; D might be TRBD1 (6 bases). Germline CDR1 and CDR2: SNHLY and FYNNEI. With 10 bases removed from V and 1 base from J, the gap between germline ends came to 13 bases. The CDR3 has 13 residues. Here the CDR3 reads CATGEQGNYGYTF. DNA for the CDR3: TGTGCCACGGGTGAACAGGGTAACTATGGCTACACCTTC.

This clonotype was recorded many times. J is TRBJ2-3 and V is TRBV19, with D tentatively TRBD1 or TRBD2 (6 bases each). There are 17 residues in the CDR3. Trimming removed 5 bases at V and 0 bases at J, with 18 bases between. Germline V lookup: CDR1 LNHDA, CDR2 SQIVND (reference sequence). CDR3 in amino acids: CASSETGAIISTDTQYF. The CDR3 DNA sequence: TGTGCCAGTAGTGAGACGGGGGCCATAATAAGCACAGATACGCAGTATTTT.

V is TRBV19 and J is TRBJ2-7, with TRBD2 matching over 7 bases. The junction had 11 bases not matched to a gene; V was cut back by 1 base and J by 2 bases. The germline V gene encodes CDR1 LNHDA and CDR2 SQIVND (reference sequence). The length of the CDR3 is 17 residues. The CDR3, as DNA: TGTGCCAGTAGTATAGCGGCCGGGGGAGCGGGGACCTACGAGCAGTACTTC. The encoded protein is CASSIAAGGAGTYEQYF.

This clonotype has a handful of counts. The CDR3, as DNA: TGTGCCAGCAGTCCATTGGACAACCAACTCTACGAGCAGTACTTC. Its translation is CASSPLDNQLYEQYF. The rearrangement uses TRBV6-2 or TRBV6-3 and TRBJ2-7; a weak D match, TRBD1 (5 bases). V was pared by 5 bases and J by 3 bases, with 17 bases between. This CDR3 is 15 amino acids long. The germline gives CDR1 MNHEY, CDR2 SVGEGT.

About this clonotype: This could be a read error, since a much larger clone is one nucleotide away. The chain recombines TRBV7-8 with TRBJ2-1; possibly TRBD1 or TRBD2 for D (5 bases each). The length of the CDR3 is 11 residues. CDR1 is SGHVS, CDR2 FQNEAQ, per germline. V dropped 8 bases and J dropped 11 bases, with 13 bases sitting between them. The CDR3 spells CASGWPGQQFF. The CDR3 coding sequence is TGTGCCAGCGGCTGGCCGGGACAGCAGTTCTTC.

The sample holds a few counts of this clonotype. The rearrangement joins TRBV27 to TRBJ1-4, with 7 bases identical to TRBD1. This CDR3 is 15 amino acids long. The V gene's germline CDR1 is MNHEY and CDR2 SMNVEV (reference sequence). Trimming removed 5 bases from V and 13 bases from J; junction bases left unmatched: 16. The CDR3 reads CASSEQGPRFRRLFF. The CDR3 DNA sequence: TGTGCCAGCAGTGAACAGGGGCCGCGCTTCCGGCGACTGTTTTTT.